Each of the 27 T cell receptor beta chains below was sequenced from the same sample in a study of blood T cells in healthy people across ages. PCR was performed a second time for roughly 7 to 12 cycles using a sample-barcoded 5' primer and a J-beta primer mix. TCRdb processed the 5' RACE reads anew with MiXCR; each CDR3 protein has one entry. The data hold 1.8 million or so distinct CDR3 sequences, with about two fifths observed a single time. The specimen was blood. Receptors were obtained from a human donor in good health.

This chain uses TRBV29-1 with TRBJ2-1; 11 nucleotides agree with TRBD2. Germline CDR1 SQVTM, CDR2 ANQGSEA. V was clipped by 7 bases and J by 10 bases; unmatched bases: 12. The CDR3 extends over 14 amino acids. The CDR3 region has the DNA TGCAGCGCGCCACTAGCGGGGGACCCACGGGAGCAGTTCTTC. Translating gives CSAPLAGDPREQFF.

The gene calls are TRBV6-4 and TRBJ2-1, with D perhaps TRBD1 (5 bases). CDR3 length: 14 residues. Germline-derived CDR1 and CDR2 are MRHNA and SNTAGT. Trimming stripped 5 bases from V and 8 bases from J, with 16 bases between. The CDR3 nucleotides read TGTGCCAGCAGTTTCCAGGGCCTAGGCGATGAGCAGTTCTTC. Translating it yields CASSFQGLGDEQFF.

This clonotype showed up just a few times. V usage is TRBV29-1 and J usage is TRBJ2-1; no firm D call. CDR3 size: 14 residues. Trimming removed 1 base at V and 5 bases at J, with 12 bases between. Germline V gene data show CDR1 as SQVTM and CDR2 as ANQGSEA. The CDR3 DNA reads TGCAGCGTTGAAGCCCTAGGGCTCAACAATGAGCAGTTCTTC. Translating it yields CSVEALGLNNEQFF.

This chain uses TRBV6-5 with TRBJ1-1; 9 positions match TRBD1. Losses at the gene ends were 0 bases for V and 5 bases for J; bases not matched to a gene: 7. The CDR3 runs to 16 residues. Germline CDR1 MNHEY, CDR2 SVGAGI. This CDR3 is CASSYSKRDRETEAFF. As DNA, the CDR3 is TGTGCCAGCAGTTACTCTAAACGGGACAGGGAGACTGAAGCTTTCTTT.

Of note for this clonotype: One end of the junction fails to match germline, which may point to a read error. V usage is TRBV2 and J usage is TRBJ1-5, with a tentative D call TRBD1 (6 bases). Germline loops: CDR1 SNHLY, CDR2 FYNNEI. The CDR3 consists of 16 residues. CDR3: CASRRMRVRDGQPRHF. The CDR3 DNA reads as TGTGCCAGCAGGCGGATGAGGGTCAGGGACGGACAGCCCCGGCATTTT.

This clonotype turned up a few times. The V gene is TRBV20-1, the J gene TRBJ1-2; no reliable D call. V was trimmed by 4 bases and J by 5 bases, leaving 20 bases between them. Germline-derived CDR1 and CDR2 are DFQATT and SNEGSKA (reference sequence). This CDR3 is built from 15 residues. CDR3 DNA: TGCAGTGCTAAAGGTCTCGGTGAATGGGCTTATGGCTACACCTTC. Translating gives CSAKGLGEWAYGYTF.

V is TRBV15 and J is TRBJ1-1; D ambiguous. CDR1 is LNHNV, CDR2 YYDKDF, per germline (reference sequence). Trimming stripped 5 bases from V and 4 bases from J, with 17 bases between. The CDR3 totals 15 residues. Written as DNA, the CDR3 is TGTGCCACCAGCCCGGACCCAGGATTAGGCACTGAAGCTTTCTTT. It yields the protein CATSPDPGLGTEAFF.

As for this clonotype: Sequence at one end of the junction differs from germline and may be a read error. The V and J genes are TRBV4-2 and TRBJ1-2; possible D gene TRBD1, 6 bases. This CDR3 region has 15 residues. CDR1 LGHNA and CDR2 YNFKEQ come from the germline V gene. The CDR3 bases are TGTGCCGGCAGCCAAGCGACACAGGGAGGCTATGGCTACACCTTC. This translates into CAGSQATQGGYGYTF.

This CDR3 reads CASSYSQAAHEQYF. CDR3 bases: TGTGCCAGCAGTTACTCGCAGGCAGCACACGAGCAGTACTTC. J is TRBJ2-7 and V is TRBV6-5; D gene uncertain. V was cut by 0 bases and J by 5 bases, with 11 bases left in between. The CDR3 length is 14 residues. Per germline, CDR1 MNHEY and CDR2 SVGAGI.

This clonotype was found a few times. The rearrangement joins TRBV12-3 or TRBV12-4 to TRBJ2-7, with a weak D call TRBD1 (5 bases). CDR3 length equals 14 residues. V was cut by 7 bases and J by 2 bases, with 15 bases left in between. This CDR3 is CASIPPGHPYEQYF. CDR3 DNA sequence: TGTGCCAGCATACCCCCAGGACACCCCTACGAGCAGTACTTC.

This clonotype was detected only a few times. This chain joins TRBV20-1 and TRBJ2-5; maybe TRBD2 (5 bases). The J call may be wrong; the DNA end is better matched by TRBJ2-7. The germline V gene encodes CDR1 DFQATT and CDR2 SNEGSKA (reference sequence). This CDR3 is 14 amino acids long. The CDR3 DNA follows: TGCAGTGCTACGCACCTTGAGGGTAGAGACGAGCAGTACTTC. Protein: CSATHLEGRDEQYF.

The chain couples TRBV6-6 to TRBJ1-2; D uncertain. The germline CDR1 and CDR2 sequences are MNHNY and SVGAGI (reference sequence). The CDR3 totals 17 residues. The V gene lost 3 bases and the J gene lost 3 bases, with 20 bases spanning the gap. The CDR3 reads CASSYSPLDTSDYGYTF. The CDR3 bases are TGTGCCAGCAGTTATTCCCCCTTAGACACGTCGGACTATGGCTACACCTTC.

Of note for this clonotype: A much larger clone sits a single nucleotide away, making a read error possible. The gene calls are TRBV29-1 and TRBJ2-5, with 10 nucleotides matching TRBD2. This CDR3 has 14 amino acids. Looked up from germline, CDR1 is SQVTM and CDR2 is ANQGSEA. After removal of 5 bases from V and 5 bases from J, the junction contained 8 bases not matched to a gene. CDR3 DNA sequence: TGCAGCGTTCGCATTAGCGGGGGGTGCGAGACCCAGTACTTC. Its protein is CSVRISGGCETQYF.

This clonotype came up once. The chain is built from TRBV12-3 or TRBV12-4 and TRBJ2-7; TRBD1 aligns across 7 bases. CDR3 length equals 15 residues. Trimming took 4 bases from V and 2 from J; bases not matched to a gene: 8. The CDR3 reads CASSWFEGAAYEQYF. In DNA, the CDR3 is TGTGCCAGCAGTTGGTTCGAGGGGGCGGCCTACGAGCAGTACTTC.

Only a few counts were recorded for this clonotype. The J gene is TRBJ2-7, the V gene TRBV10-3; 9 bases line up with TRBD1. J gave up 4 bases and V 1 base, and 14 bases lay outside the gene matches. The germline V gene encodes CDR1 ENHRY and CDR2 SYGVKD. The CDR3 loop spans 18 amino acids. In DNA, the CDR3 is TGTGCCATCAGTGAGTTGGGTTCGGACAGGGGAGGGTCGTACGAGCAGTACTTC. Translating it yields CAISELGSDRGGSYEQYF.

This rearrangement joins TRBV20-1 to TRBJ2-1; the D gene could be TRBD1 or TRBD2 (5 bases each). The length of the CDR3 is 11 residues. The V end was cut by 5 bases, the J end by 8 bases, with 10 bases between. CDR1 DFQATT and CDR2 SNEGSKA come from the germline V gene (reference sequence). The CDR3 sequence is CSAPWGYEQFF. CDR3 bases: TGCAGTGCTCCCTGGGGGTATGAGCAGTTCTTC.

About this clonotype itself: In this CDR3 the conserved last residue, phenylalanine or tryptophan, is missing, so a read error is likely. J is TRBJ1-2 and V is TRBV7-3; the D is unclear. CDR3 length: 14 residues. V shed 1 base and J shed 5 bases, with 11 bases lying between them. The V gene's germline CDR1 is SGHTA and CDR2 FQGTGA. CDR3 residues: CASSLSPDGYGYTL. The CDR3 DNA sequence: TGTGCCAGCAGCTTAAGTCCCGATGGGTATGGCTACACCTTG.

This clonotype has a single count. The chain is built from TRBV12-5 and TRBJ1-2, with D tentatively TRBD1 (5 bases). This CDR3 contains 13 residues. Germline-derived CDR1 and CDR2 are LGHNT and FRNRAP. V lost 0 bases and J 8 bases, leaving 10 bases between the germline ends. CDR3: CASGLVPWGGYTF. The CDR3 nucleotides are TGTGCTAGTGGTTTGGTCCCCTGGGGCGGCTACACCTTC.

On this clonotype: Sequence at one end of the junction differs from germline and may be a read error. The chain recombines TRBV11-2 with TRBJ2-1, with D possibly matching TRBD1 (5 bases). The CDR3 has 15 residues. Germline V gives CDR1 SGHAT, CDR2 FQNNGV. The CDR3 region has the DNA TGTGCCAACAGCTTAGGATGGGGCGCCGGCAATGAGCAGTTCTTC. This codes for CANSLGWGAGNEQFF.

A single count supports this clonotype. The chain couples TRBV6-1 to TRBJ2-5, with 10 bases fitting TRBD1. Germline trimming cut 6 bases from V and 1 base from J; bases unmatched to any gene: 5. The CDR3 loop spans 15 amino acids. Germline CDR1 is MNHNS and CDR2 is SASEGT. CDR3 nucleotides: TGTGCCAGCAGGGGACAGGGGCGAATCCAAGAGACCCAGTACTTC. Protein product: CASRGQGRIQETQYF.

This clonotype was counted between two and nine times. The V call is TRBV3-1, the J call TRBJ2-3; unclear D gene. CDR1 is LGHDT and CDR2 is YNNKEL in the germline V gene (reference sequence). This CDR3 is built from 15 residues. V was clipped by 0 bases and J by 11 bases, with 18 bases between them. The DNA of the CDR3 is TGTGCCAGCAGCCAAGATGGAACGGGCGGTTGGATGCAGTATTTT. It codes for CASSQDGTGGWMQYF.

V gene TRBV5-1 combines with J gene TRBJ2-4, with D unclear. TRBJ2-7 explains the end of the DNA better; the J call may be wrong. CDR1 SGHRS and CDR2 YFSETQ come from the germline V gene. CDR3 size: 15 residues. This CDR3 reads CASSLGPTVSYEQYF. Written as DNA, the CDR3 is TGCGCCAGCAGCTTGGGACCCACAGTCTCCTACGAGCAGTACTTC.

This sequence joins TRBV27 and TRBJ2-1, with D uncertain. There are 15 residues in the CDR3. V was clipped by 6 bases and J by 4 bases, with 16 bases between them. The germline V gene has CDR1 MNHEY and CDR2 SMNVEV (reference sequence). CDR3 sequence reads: CASRNDISGYNEQFF. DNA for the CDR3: TGTGCCAGCAGAAACGATATATCCGGGTACAATGAGCAGTTCTTC.

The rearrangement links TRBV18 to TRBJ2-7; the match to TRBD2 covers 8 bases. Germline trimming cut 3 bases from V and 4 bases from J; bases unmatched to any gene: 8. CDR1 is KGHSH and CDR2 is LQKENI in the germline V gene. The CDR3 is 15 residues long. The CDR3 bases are TGTGCCAGCTCACCCGGGAGGGGGACCCGATACGAGCAGTACTTC. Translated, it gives CASSPGRGTRYEQYF.

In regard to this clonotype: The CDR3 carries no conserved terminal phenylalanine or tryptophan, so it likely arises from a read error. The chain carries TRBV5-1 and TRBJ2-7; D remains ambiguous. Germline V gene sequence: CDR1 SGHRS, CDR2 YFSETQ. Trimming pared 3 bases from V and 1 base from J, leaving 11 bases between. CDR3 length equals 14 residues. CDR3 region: CASSSGPGSYEQYL. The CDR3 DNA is TGCGCCAGCAGCTCCGGACCCGGGTCCTACGAGCAGTACCTC.

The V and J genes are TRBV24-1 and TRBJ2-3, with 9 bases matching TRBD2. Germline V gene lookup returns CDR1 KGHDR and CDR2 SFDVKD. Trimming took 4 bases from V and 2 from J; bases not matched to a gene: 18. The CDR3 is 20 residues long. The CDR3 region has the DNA TGTGCCACCAGTGAGGCCGCTAGCGGGGCGATCCGACGACACACAGATACGCAGTATTTT. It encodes CATSEAASGAIRRHTDTQYF.

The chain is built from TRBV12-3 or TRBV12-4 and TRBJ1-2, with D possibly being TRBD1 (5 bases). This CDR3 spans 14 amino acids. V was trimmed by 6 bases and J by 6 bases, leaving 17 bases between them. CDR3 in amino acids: CASSHLDGGDGYTF. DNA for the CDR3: TGTGCCAGCAGCCACCTCGATGGGGGGGATGGCTACACCTTC.